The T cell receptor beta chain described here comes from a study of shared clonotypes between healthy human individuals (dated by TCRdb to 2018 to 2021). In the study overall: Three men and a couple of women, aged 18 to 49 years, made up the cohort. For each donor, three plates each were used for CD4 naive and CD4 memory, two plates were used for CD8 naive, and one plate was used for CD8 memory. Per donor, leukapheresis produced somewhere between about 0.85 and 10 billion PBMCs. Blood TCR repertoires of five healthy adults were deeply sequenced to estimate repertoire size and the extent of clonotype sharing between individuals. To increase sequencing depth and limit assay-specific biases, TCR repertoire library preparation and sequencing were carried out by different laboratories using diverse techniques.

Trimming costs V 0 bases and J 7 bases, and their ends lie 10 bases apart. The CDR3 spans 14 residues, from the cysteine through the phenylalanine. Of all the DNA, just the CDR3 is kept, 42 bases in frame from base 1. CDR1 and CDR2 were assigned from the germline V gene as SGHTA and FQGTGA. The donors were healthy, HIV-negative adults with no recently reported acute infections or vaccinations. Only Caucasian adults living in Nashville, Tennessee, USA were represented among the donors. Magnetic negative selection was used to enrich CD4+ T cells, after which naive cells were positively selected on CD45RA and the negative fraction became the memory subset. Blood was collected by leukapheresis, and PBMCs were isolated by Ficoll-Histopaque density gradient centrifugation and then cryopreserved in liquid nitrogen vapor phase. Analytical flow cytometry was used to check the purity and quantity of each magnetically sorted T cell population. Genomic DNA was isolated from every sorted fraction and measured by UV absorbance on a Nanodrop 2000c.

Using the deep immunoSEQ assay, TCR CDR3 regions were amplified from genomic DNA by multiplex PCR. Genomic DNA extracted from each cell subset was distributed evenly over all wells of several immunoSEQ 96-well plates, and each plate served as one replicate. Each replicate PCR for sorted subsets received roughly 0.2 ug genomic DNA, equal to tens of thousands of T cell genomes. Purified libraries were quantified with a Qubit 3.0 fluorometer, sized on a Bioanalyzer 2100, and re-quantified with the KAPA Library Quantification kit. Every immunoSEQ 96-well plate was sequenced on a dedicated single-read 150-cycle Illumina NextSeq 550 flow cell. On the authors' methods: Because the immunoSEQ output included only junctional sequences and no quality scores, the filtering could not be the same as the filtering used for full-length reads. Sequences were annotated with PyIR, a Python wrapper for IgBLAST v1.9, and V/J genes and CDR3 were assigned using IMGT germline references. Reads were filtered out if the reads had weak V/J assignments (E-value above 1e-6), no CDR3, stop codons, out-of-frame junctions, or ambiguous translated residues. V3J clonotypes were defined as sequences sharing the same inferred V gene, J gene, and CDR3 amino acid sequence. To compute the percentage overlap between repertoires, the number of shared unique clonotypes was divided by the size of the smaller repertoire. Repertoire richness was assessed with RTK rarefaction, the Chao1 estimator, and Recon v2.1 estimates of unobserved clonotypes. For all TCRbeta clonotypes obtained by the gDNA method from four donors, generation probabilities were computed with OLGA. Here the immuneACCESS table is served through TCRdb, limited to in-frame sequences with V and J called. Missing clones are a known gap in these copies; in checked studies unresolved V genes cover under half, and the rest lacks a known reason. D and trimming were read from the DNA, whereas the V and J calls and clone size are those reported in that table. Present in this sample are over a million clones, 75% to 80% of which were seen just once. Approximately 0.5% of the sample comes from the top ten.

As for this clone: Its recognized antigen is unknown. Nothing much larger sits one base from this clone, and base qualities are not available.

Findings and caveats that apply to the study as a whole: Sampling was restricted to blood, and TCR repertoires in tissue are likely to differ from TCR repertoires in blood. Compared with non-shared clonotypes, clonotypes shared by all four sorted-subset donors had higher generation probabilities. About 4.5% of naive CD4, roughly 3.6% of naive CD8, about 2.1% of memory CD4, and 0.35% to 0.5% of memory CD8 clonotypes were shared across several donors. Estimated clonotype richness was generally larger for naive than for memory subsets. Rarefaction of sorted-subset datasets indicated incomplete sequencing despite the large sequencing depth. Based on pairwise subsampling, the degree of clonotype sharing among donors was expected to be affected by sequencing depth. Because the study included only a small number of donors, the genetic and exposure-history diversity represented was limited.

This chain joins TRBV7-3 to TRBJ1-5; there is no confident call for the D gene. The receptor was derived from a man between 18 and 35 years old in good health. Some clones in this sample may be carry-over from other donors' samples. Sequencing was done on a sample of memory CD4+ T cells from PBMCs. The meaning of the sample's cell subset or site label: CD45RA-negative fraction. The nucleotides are TGTGCCAGCAGCTTAACGGGGAGGAACCAGCCCCAGCATTTT. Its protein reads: CASSLTGRNQPQHF.